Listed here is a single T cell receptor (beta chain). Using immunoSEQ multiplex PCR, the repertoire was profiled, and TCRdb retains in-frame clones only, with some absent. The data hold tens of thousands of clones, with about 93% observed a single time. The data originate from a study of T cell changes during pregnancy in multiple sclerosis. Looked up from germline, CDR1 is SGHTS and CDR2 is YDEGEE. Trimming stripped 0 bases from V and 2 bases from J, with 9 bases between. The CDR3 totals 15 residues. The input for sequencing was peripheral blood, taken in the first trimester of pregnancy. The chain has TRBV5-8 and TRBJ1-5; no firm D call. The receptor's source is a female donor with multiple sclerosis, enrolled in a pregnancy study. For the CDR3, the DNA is TGTGCCAGCAGCTTGGCCATAACAGGCAATCAGCCCCAGCATTTT. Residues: CASSLAITGNQPQHF.